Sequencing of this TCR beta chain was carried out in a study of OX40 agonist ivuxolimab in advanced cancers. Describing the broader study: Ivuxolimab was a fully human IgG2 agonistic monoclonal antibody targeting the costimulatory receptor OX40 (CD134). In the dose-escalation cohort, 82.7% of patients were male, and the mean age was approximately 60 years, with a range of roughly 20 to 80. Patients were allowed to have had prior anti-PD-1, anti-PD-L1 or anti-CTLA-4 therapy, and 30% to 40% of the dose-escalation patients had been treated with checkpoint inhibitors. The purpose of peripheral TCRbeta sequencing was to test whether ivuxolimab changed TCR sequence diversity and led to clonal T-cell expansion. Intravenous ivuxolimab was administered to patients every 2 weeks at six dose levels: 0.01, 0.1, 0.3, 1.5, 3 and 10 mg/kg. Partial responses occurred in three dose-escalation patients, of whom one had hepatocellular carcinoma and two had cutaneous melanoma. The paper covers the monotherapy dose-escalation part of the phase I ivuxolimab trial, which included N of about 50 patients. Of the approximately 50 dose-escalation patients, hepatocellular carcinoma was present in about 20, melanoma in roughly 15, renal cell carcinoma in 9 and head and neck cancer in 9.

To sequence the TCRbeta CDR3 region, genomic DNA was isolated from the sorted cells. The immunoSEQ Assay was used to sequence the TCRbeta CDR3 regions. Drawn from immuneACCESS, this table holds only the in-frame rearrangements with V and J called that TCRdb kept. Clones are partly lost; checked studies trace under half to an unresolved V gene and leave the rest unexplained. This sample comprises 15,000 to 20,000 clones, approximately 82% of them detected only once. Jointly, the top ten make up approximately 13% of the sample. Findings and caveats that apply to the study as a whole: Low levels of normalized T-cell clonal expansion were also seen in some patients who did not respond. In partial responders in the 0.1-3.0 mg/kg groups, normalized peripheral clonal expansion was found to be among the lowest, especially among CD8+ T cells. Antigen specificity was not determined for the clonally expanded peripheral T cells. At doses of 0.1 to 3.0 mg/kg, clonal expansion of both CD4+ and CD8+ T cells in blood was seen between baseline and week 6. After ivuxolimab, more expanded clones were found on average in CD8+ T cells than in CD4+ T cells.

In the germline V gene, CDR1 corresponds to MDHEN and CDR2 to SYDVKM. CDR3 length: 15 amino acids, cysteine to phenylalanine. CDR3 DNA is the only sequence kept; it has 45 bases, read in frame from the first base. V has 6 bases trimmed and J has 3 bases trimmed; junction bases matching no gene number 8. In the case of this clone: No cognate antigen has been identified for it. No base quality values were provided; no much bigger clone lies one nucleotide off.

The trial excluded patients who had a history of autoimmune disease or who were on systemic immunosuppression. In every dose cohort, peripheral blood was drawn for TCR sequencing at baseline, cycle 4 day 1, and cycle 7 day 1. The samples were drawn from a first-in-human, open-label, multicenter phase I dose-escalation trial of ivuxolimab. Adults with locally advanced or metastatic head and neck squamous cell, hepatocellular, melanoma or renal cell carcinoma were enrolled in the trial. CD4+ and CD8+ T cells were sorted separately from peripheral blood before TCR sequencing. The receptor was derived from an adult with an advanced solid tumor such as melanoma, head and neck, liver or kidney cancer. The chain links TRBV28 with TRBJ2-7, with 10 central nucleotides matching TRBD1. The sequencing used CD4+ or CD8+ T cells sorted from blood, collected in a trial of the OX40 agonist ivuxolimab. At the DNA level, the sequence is TGTGCCAGCAGACCGACAGGGGGCGCCTACTACGAGCAGTACTTC. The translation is CASRPTGGAYYEQYF.